These T cell receptor beta chains were read from a single sample in a study of blood T cell repertoires in COVID-19. Here immunoSEQ multiplex PCR was the method, and the copy in TCRdb shows in-frame clones only, minus some. Of hundreds of thousands of clones in the sample, around nine tenths were seen once. Sequences were obtained from peripheral blood. Receptor source: a woman in her forties or fifties with active or convalescent COVID-19. Each CDR3 is given with its conserved first and last residue. The D gene is left open where the match is weak. Expanded clones get a size class; other rows say once, few or many, or leave the size out.

CDR3 DNA: TGTGCCAGCTCAGTTCGGGACTACCCTAATCCGCCCCATGATCTCAATGAGCAGTTCTTC
CDR3 protein: CASSVRDYPNPPHDLNEQFF
V gene: TRBV18
clone size: .
D gene: TRBD2
J gene: TRBJ2-1

CDR3 DNA: TGCAGCGTTGAAACGGGACTAGCGGGGGGAGAGACAGATACGCAGTATTTT
CDR3 protein: CSVETGLAGGETDTQYF
V gene: TRBV29-1
clone size: .
D gene: TRBD2
J gene: TRBJ2-3

CDR3 DNA: TGTGCCAGCAGCTTAGTCGGGACTAGCGGGAGGACTTACAATGAGCAGTTCTTC
CDR3 protein: CASSLVGTSGRTYNEQFF
V gene: TRBV7-3
clone size: .
D gene: TRBD2
J gene: TRBJ2-1

CDR3 DNA: TGTGCCAGCAGCGGCCGAGGAGAGACAGCTAATGAAAAACTGTTTTTT
CDR3 protein: CASSGRGETANEKLFF
V gene: TRBV9
clone size: .
D gene: .
J gene: TRBJ1-4

CDR3 DNA: TGTGCCAGCAGCCAACTCCGGACAGGGGGGAGGGATGAGCAGTTCTTC
CDR3 protein: CASSQLRTGGRDEQFF
V gene: TRBV3-1/TRBV3-2
clone size: .
D gene: TRBD1
J gene: TRBJ2-1

CDR3 DNA: TGTGCCAGCAGAGGGACAGGGGGCTCCTACGAGCAGTACTTC
CDR3 protein: CASRGTGGSYEQYF
V gene: TRBV2
clone size: .
D gene: TRBD1
J gene: TRBJ2-7

CDR3 DNA: TGTGCCTGGAGTGGAGCGATTGCCGGTGGAAAACTGTTTTTT
CDR3 protein: CAWSGAIAGGKLFF
V gene: TRBV30
clone size: .
D gene: .
J gene: TRBJ1-4

CDR3 DNA: TGTGCCAGCAGACCAGCAGGGGGCGCTTCGGGGGGCTACACCTTC
CDR3 protein: CASRPAGGASGGYTF
V gene: TRBV27
clone size: .
D gene: TRBD1
J gene: TRBJ1-2

CDR3 DNA: TGCGCCAGCAGCAGGGTCGGACAGGGGTCGATTGAAGCTTTCTTT
CDR3 protein: CASSRVGQGSIEAFF
V gene: TRBV5-1
clone size: .
D gene: TRBD1
J gene: TRBJ1-1

CDR3 DNA: TGCAGCGCGCCGGGAGAGAATTACAATGAGCAGTTCTTC
CDR3 protein: CSAPGENYNEQFF
V gene: TRBV29-1
clone size: .
D gene: .
J gene: TRBJ2-1

CDR3 DNA: TGTGCCAGCAGTGATCTAAAGGGGAAAAAGAACACTGAAGCTTTCTTT
CDR3 protein: CASSDLKGKKNTEAFF
V gene: TRBV6-2/TRBV6-3
clone size: .
D gene: .
J gene: TRBJ1-1

CDR3 DNA: TGTGCCAGTAGTACCGAACAGGGAGGGACTGAAGCTTTCTTT
CDR3 protein: CASSTEQGGTEAFF
V gene: TRBV19
clone size: .
D gene: .
J gene: TRBJ1-1

CDR3 DNA: TGTGCCAGCAGCGTCCGCGGGGGGCCTCACAATGAGCAGTTCTTC
CDR3 protein: CASSVRGGPHNEQFF
V gene: TRBV11-2
clone size: .
D gene: TRBD2
J gene: TRBJ2-1

CDR3 DNA: TGTGCCAGCAGCCGGGACTATAATTCACCCCTCCACTTT
CDR3 protein: CASSRDYNSPLHF
V gene: TRBV28
clone size: .
D gene: .
J gene: TRBJ1-6

CDR3 DNA: TGTGCCACCAGCAGAGCGTGGCAGAACACTGAAGCTTTCTTT
CDR3 protein: CATSRAWQNTEAFF
V gene: TRBV15
clone size: .
D gene: .
J gene: TRBJ1-1

CDR3 DNA: TGCGCCAGCAGCCAAGATCTGAGACAGGGATTCTATGAGCAGTTCTTC
CDR3 protein: CASSQDLRQGFYEQFF
V gene: TRBV4-3
clone size: .
D gene: TRBD1
J gene: TRBJ2-1

CDR3 DNA: TGTGCCACCAGCAGAGCCAGGGGGGCCTACGAGCAGTACTTC
CDR3 protein: CATSRARGAYEQYF
V gene: TRBV15
clone size: .
D gene: .
J gene: TRBJ2-7

CDR3 DNA: TGCGCCAGCAGCCTAAGAGGGATAGGGAGCACAGATACGCAGTATTTT
CDR3 protein: CASSLRGIGSTDTQYF
V gene: TRBV4-3
clone size: few
D gene: .
J gene: TRBJ2-3

CDR3 DNA: TGTGCCAGCATCTCAAGTGGGGGCCGCGGCTACACCTTC
CDR3 protein: CASISSGGRGYTF
V gene: TRBV12-3/TRBV12-4
clone size: once
D gene: .
J gene: TRBJ1-2

CDR3 DNA: TGTGCCAGCAGTTCCGAGGGGGTTGACTATGGCTACACCTTC
CDR3 protein: CASSSEGVDYGYTF
V gene: TRBV6-5
clone size: .
D gene: .
J gene: TRBJ1-2

CDR3 DNA: TGTGCCAGCAGCGGCGGGGGAAAACTTTATGGCTACACCTTC
CDR3 protein: CASSGGGKLYGYTF
V gene: TRBV6-2/TRBV6-3
clone size: .
D gene: .
J gene: TRBJ1-2

CDR3 DNA: TGTGCCAGCAGTTTAGTACAGGGCGGGACTGAAGCTTTCTTT
CDR3 protein: CASSLVQGGTEAFF
V gene: TRBV28
clone size: .
D gene: .
J gene: TRBJ1-1

CDR3 DNA: TGTGCCTGGAGCCCAACTTGGGGTACTAGCGGGGGGGCCGGCTCCTACGAGCAGTACTTC
CDR3 protein: CAWSPTWGTSGGAGSYEQYF
V gene: TRBV30
clone size: .
D gene: TRBD2
J gene: TRBJ2-7

CDR3 DNA: TGTGCCAGCAGTTTCACAGGGTTTAGGGGATCCTACAATGAGCAGTTCTTC
CDR3 protein: CASSFTGFRGSYNEQFF
V gene: TRBV27
clone size: few
D gene: .
J gene: TRBJ2-1

CDR3 DNA: TGTGCCAGTAGTATAGTAGGGGGCAAGGATACGCAGTATTTT
CDR3 protein: CASSIVGGKDTQYF
V gene: TRBV19
clone size: .
D gene: TRBD1
J gene: TRBJ2-3

CDR3 DNA: TGCGCCAGCAGCCACTTCCTACAGGGGTTACATAGCAATCAGCCCCAGCATTTT
CDR3 protein: CASSHFLQGLHSNQPQHF
V gene: TRBV4-1
clone size: .
D gene: TRBD1
J gene: TRBJ1-5

CDR3 DNA: TGTGCCAGCAGTCTAGCCAGAAGTTACGAGCAGTACTTC
CDR3 protein: CASSLARSYEQYF
V gene: TRBV27
clone size: .
D gene: .
J gene: TRBJ2-7

CDR3 DNA: TGCGCCAGCAGGCCAGGGGCGAACACCGGGGAGCTGTTTTTT
CDR3 protein: CASRPGANTGELFF
V gene: TRBV5-1
clone size: few
D gene: .
J gene: TRBJ2-2

CDR3 DNA: TGTGCCAGCAGCGCAGGCCAAGGGCGGAGGAGCTACACCTTC
CDR3 protein: CASSAGQGRRSYTF
V gene: TRBV9
clone size: .
D gene: .
J gene: TRBJ1-2

CDR3 DNA: TGTGCCAGCAGCGGCGAAGAGGGCCTCGAGCAGTACTTC
CDR3 protein: CASSGEEGLEQYF
V gene: TRBV5-4
clone size: .
D gene: .
J gene: TRBJ2-7

CDR3 DNA: TGTGCCAGCAGGGCCGGCCGGGAGCCATCTGCTGGCTACACCTTC
CDR3 protein: CASRAGREPSAGYTF
V gene: TRBV28
clone size: .
D gene: .
J gene: TRBJ1-2

CDR3 DNA: TGTGCCAGCAGTTTGAAAGGGACAGGGGCTAACTATGGCTACACCTTC
CDR3 protein: CASSLKGTGANYGYTF
V gene: TRBV27
clone size: .
D gene: TRBD1
J gene: TRBJ1-2

CDR3 DNA: TGTGCCATCAGTACTGAGGGTGAAGCTTTCTTT
CDR3 protein: CAISTEGEAFF
V gene: TRBV10-3
clone size: .
D gene: .
J gene: TRBJ1-1

CDR3 DNA: TGTGCCAGCAGTATAACAGGGGGCAATCAGCCCCAGCATTTT
CDR3 protein: CASSITGGNQPQHF
V gene: TRBV6-2/TRBV6-3
clone size: .
D gene: TRBD1
J gene: TRBJ1-5

CDR3 DNA: TGCGCCAGCAGCCAGAGAGGGGCCGCGGGGGCTTTCTTT
CDR3 protein: CASSQRGAAGAFF
V gene: TRBV4-1
clone size: .
D gene: .
J gene: TRBJ1-1

CDR3 DNA: TGTGCCAGCAGCCAATCGGTCGGACAGGGGCACTATGGCTACACCTTC
CDR3 protein: CASSQSVGQGHYGYTF
V gene: TRBV3-1/TRBV3-2
clone size: .
D gene: TRBD1
J gene: TRBJ1-2

CDR3 DNA: TGTGCCAGCAGTGTGCGGCCAGCTTCACCCCTCCACTTT
CDR3 protein: CASSVRPASPLHF
V gene: TRBV6-4
clone size: .
D gene: .
J gene: TRBJ1-6

CDR3 DNA: TGCGCCAGTCCGGGGGGCTACACCTTC
CDR3 protein: CASPGGYTF
V gene: TRBV4-3
clone size: .
D gene: .
J gene: TRBJ1-2

CDR3 DNA: TGTGCCAGCAGTCGACAGGGTCTGGAGACCCAGTACTTC
CDR3 protein: CASSRQGLETQYF
V gene: TRBV12-3/TRBV12-4
clone size: few
D gene: TRBD1
J gene: TRBJ2-5

CDR3 DNA: TGTGCCAGCTCACCATCGTTAGCGGGAGTGACAGATACGCAGTATTTT
CDR3 protein: CASSPSLAGVTDTQYF
V gene: TRBV18
clone size: .
D gene: TRBD2
J gene: TRBJ2-3

CDR3 DNA: TGTGCCAGCTCACCATCCTCCCACCGGGAGAGCGAGCAGTACTTC
CDR3 protein: CASSPSSHRESEQYF
V gene: TRBV18
clone size: few
D gene: .
J gene: TRBJ2-7

CDR3 DNA: TGTGCCAGCAGTGGGCCATTCTCCTATAATTCACCCCTCCACTTT
CDR3 protein: CASSGPFSYNSPLHF
V gene: TRBV28
clone size: .
D gene: .
J gene: TRBJ1-6

CDR3 DNA: TGTGCCAGCAGTGGCGGGACAGCTGGAAACACCATATATTTT
CDR3 protein: CASSGGTAGNTIYF
V gene: TRBV27
clone size: few
D gene: TRBD1
J gene: TRBJ1-3

CDR3 DNA: TGTGCCAGCAGCGTAGTGGGACAGGGGGCACGTGGCTACACCTTC
CDR3 protein: CASSVVGQGARGYTF
V gene: TRBV9
clone size: .
D gene: TRBD1
J gene: TRBJ1-2

CDR3 DNA: TGTGCCAGCAGTTTACCAGGAGGGGGCTCAGAAAAACTGTTTTTT
CDR3 protein: CASSLPGGGSEKLFF
V gene: TRBV28
clone size: .
D gene: TRBD1
J gene: TRBJ1-4

CDR3 DNA: TGTGCCAGCAGCAGTAAGCAGGGGGCGAGGGAGCAGTACTTC
CDR3 protein: CASSSKQGAREQYF
V gene: TRBV5-4
clone size: .
D gene: TRBD1
J gene: TRBJ2-7

CDR3 DNA: TGTGCCTGGACTGCGGGGCAGGACTATGGCTACACCTTC
CDR3 protein: CAWTAGQDYGYTF
V gene: TRBV30
clone size: once
D gene: .
J gene: TRBJ1-2

CDR3 DNA: TGTGCCAGCAGTAGGACAGGGAGTTACGAGCAGTACTTC
CDR3 protein: CASSRTGSYEQYF
V gene: TRBV7-9
clone size: .
D gene: TRBD1
J gene: TRBJ2-7

CDR3 DNA: TGTGCCAGCAGCTTAGGCCCTCCGGGACAGGGAGTCACCGGGGAGCTGTTTTTT
CDR3 protein: CASSLGPPGQGVTGELFF
V gene: TRBV7-2
clone size: .
D gene: TRBD1
J gene: TRBJ2-2

CDR3 DNA: TGTGCCAGCAGTGAACGCGATACAAGGGGTTCACCCCTCCACTTT
CDR3 protein: CASSERDTRGSPLHF
V gene: TRBV6-1
clone size: .
D gene: .
J gene: TRBJ1-6

CDR3 DNA: TGCGCCAGCAGCCAAACTCACGGCAGGGATGAAAAACTGTTTTTT
CDR3 protein: CASSQTHGRDEKLFF
V gene: TRBV4-1
clone size: .
D gene: .
J gene: TRBJ1-4

CDR3 DNA: TGTGCCAGCAGCCAAGGGGTCCTCCGACAGAGCAATTACGAGCAGTACTTC
CDR3 protein: CASSQGVLRQSNYEQYF
V gene: TRBV14
clone size: .
D gene: .
J gene: TRBJ2-7

CDR3 DNA: TGTGCCAGCAGCTTTGGTGGGGGAGGCTCGTCTAGCACAGATACGCAGTATTTT
CDR3 protein: CASSFGGGGSSSTDTQYF
V gene: TRBV7-3
clone size: once
D gene: .
J gene: TRBJ2-3

CDR3 DNA: TGTGCTAGTGGTTTGGGAGGAAATAATTCACCCCTCCACTTT
CDR3 protein: CASGLGGNNSPLHF
V gene: TRBV12-5
clone size: .
D gene: .
J gene: TRBJ1-6